This is a list of T cell receptor beta chains from one sample in a study of cytotoxic CD8 clonotypes in ibrutinib-treated CLL. Only in-frame clones appear in the TCRdb table, and some are missing; sequencing was by immunoSEQ multiplex PCR. The sample carries roughly 170,000 clones, approximately 80% recorded once. The material sequenced was PBMCs, taken after 24 months of ibrutinib treatment. These receptors all come from a human donor with chronic lymphocytic leukemia. CDR3s include the opening cysteine and the closing phenylalanine or tryptophan. The D gene is left open where the match is weak. The listing skips clone size in some rows; elsewhere it reads once, few, many or a size class.

size: NA
J: TRBJ1-4
D: TRBD1
V: TRBV9
CDR3: CASSPGQGARKEKLFF
DNA: TGTGCCAGCAGCCCGGGACAGGGGGCCCGGAAGGAAAAACTGTTTTTT

size: few
J: TRBJ2-1
D: NA
V: TRBV7-3
CDR3: CASSYGHNEQFF
DNA: TGTGCCAGCAGCTACGGCCACAATGAGCAGTTCTTC

size: NA
J: TRBJ1-1
D: NA
V: TRBV6-8
CDR3: CASSLRVSNTEAFF
DNA: TGTGCCAGCAGTCTTAGGGTTTCCAACACTGAAGCTTTCTTT

size: NA
J: TRBJ2-3
D: NA
V: TRBV5-1
CDR3: CASSYQSGADTQYF
DNA: TGCGCCAGCAGCTATCAGAGTGGCGCAGATACGCAGTATTTT

size: NA
J: TRBJ2-1
D: TRBD1
V: TRBV19
CDR3: CATRDRGTPYNEQFF
DNA: TGTGCCACCCGGGACAGGGGTACTCCCTACAATGAGCAGTTCTTC

size: NA
J: TRBJ2-3
D: TRBD2
V: TRBV9
CDR3: CASSSGLVGEDTQYF
DNA: TGTGCCAGCAGCTCCGGACTAGTCGGAGAGGATACGCAGTATTTT

size: NA
J: TRBJ2-7
D: TRBD2
V: TRBV19
CDR3: CASSPWTSGLYEQYF
DNA: TGTGCCAGTAGTCCCTGGACTAGCGGACTCTACGAGCAGTACTTC

size: NA
J: TRBJ2-7
D: NA
V: TRBV28
CDR3: CASSLGQGRQYF
DNA: TGTGCCAGCAGTTTAGGGCAGGGCCGGCAGTACTTC

size: NA
J: TRBJ2-3
D: NA
V: TRBV19
CDR3: CASSPSGRRTDTQYF
DNA: TGTGCCAGTAGTCCTAGTGGGAGGCGCACAGATACGCAGTATTTT

size: NA
J: TRBJ1-6
D: TRBD1
V: TRBV19
CDR3: CASSIKGALSSYNSPLHF
DNA: TGTGCCAGTAGTATTAAGGGGGCGCTAAGCTCCTATAATTCACCCCTCCACTTT

size: NA
J: TRBJ2-7
D: TRBD2
V: TRBV27
CDR3: CASSKASGRIAYEQYF
DNA: TGTGCCAGCAGTAAGGCTAGCGGGAGAATCGCCTACGAGCAGTACTTC

size: NA
J: TRBJ2-7
D: NA
V: TRBV30
CDR3: CAWSVRRGAEQYF
DNA: TGTGCCTGGAGTGTGAGGAGGGGTGCCGAGCAGTACTTC

size: NA
J: TRBJ1-1
D: NA
V: TRBV5-1
CDR3: CASSLSAGGWTEAFF
DNA: TGCGCCAGCAGCTTGTCGGCAGGAGGTTGGACTGAAGCTTTCTTT

size: many
J: TRBJ1-2
D: NA
V: TRBV21-1
CDR3: CASSDLTGKGHGYTF
DNA: TGTGCCAGCAGCGACTTAACCGGGAAGGGCCATGGCTACACCTTC

size: few
J: TRBJ1-5
D: NA
V: TRBV10-3
CDR3: CAISWDGDNQPQHF
DNA: TGTGCCATCAGCTGGGACGGCGATAATCAGCCCCAGCATTTT

size: NA
J: TRBJ1-1
D: NA
V: TRBV5-4
CDR3: CASSLNTEAFF
DNA: TGTGCCAGCAGCTTGAACACTGAAGCTTTCTTT

size: few
J: TRBJ1-5
D: TRBD1
V: TRBV30
CDR3: CACGTGSRQPQHF
DNA: TGTGCCTGCGGGACAGGCAGTCGACAGCCCCAGCATTTT

size: NA
J: TRBJ1-1
D: NA
V: TRBV6-5
CDR3: CASSYRDKMNTEAFF
DNA: TGTGCCAGCAGTTACCGGGACAAAATGAACACTGAAGCTTTCTTT

size: NA
J: TRBJ2-3
D: NA
V: TRBV15
CDR3: CATSRDRQTSSTDTQYF
DNA: TGTGCCACCAGCAGAGATCGGCAGACCTCTAGCACAGATACGCAGTATTTT

size: NA
J: TRBJ2-7
D: NA
V: TRBV7-9
CDR3: CASSPSQARIGEQYF
DNA: TGTGCCAGCAGCCCTAGTCAGGCCCGCATCGGCGAGCAGTACTTC

size: NA
J: TRBJ1-2
D: NA
V: TRBV7-9
CDR3: CASSLEQGDYYGYTF
DNA: TGTGCCAGCAGCTTAGAACAGGGCGATTACTATGGCTACACCTTC

size: NA
J: TRBJ1-1
D: TRBD1
V: TRBV11-2
CDR3: CASSSYLRQGAWNTEAFF
DNA: TGTGCCAGCAGCTCCTATTTACGGCAGGGGGCTTGGAACACTGAAGCTTTCTTT

size: NA
J: TRBJ2-2
D: NA
V: TRBV5-4
CDR3: CASSLNRGGGELFF
DNA: TGTGCCAGCAGCCTGAACAGGGGAGGCGGGGAGCTGTTTTTT

size: NA
J: TRBJ1-1
D: NA
V: TRBV7-9
CDR3: CASSFSGWTEAFF
DNA: TGTGCCAGCAGCTTCTCAGGGTGGACTGAAGCTTTCTTT

size: NA
J: TRBJ2-3
D: TRBD2
V: TRBV29-1
CDR3: CSVEDRGFGRERQGTQYF
DNA: TGCAGCGTTGAAGACAGAGGGTTTGGGCGGGAGCGGCAGGGTACGCAGTATTTT

size: NA
J: TRBJ2-1
D: NA
V: TRBV14
CDR3: CASSPVVEGRHNEQFF
DNA: TGTGCCAGCAGCCCCGTGGTCGAGGGGCGCCACAATGAGCAGTTCTTC

size: few
J: TRBJ1-4
D: TRBD1
V: TRBV19
CDR3: CASSIVHRGLREKLFF
DNA: TGTGCCAGTAGTATAGTCCACAGGGGCTTAAGGGAAAAACTGTTTTTT

size: NA
J: TRBJ1-1
D: NA
V: TRBV7-3
CDR3: CASSLVDRANTEAFF
DNA: TGTGCCAGCAGCCTGGTGGACAGAGCAAACACTGAAGCTTTCTTT

size: once
J: TRBJ2-1
D: TRBD2
V: TRBV4-1
CDR3: CASRQPGLVGNEQFF
DNA: TGCGCCAGCAGGCAACCGGGACTAGTTGGCAATGAGCAGTTCTTC

size: NA
J: TRBJ1-5
D: NA
V: TRBV7-2
CDR3: CASSLDFVQPQHF
DNA: TGTGCCAGCAGCTTGGACTTCGTGCAGCCCCAGCATTTT

size: NA
J: TRBJ2-7
D: NA
V: TRBV28
CDR3: CASTMGVKGSYEQYF
DNA: TGTGCCAGCACCATGGGAGTTAAGGGCTCCTACGAGCAGTACTTC

size: NA
J: TRBJ1-5
D: NA
V: TRBV27
CDR3: CASSSRGVDQPQHF
DNA: TGTGCCAGCAGTTCACGGGGCGTAGATCAGCCCCAGCATTTT

size: NA
J: TRBJ1-5
D: NA
V: TRBV7-3
CDR3: CASSTYAQPQHF
DNA: TGTGCCAGCAGCACATACGCTCAGCCCCAGCATTTT

size: NA
J: TRBJ1-4
D: NA
V: TRBV9
CDR3: CDKGAALIPNEKLFF
DNA: TGTGACAAAGGGGCCGCGTTGATTCCTAATGAAAAACTGTTTTTT

size: NA
J: TRBJ1-5
D: NA
V: TRBV7-3
CDR3: CASSPNGQANQPQHF
DNA: TGTGCCAGCAGCCCAAATGGGCAGGCCAATCAGCCCCAGCATTTT

size: NA
J: TRBJ2-7
D: NA
V: TRBV7-3
CDR3: CASSPYPAGPYEQYF
DNA: TGTGCCAGCAGCCCCTATCCCGCAGGCCCCTACGAGCAGTACTTC

size: medium-sized
J: TRBJ2-5
D: TRBD1
V: TRBV27
CDR3: CASSWRTGGKETQYF
DNA: TGTGCCAGCAGTTGGCGGACAGGGGGGAAAGAGACCCAGTACTTC

size: NA
J: TRBJ2-2
D: NA
V: TRBV2
CDR3: CASSKDSKHTGELFF
DNA: TGTGCCAGCAGCAAGGACAGTAAACACACCGGGGAGCTGTTTTTT

size: few
J: TRBJ2-7
D: TRBD1
V: TRBV6-1
CDR3: CASRGQGSYEQYF
DNA: TGTGCCAGCAGGGGACAGGGTTCCTACGAGCAGTACTTC

size: NA
J: TRBJ1-6
D: NA
V: TRBV19
CDR3: CASSGQGDNSPLHF
DNA: TGTGCCAGTAGTGGCCAGGGAGATAATTCACCCCTCCACTTT

size: NA
J: TRBJ2-2
D: TRBD1
V: TRBV9
CDR3: CASSPGQGAGELFF
DNA: TGTGCCAGCAGCCCGGGACAGGGTGCCGGGGAGCTGTTTTTT

size: NA
J: TRBJ2-2
D: TRBD2
V: TRBV25-1
CDR3: CASSVAGLGTGELFF
DNA: TGTGCCAGCAGTGTAGCGGGGTTGGGCACCGGGGAGCTGTTTTTT

size: NA
J: TRBJ2-7
D: NA
V: TRBV5-1
CDR3: CASSLAGRYEQYF
DNA: TGCGCCAGCAGCTTGGCCGGCAGGTACGAGCAGTACTTC

size: NA
J: TRBJ2-7
D: NA
V: TRBV28
CDR3: CASSSSYEQYF
DNA: TGTGCCAGCTCTTCCTCCTACGAGCAGTACTTC

size: NA
J: TRBJ2-4
D: NA
V: TRBV28
CDR3: CASSFGQGENIQYF
DNA: TGTGCCAGCAGTTTTGGGCAGGGAGAAAACATTCAGTACTTC